The source of this T cell receptor beta chain is a study of blood T cells in healthy people across ages. General observations from the study: Measured against age, TCR beta diversity per million T cells decreased in a roughly linear manner. Unsorted PBMC material precluded a definitive naive versus antigen-experienced comparison.

Each donor had roughly 10 milliliters of peripheral blood drawn. About this clonotype: Its antigen is not identified.

A second 7 to 11 cycle PCR used barcoded and J-beta primers. TCRdb reprocessed the 5' RACE reads with MiXCR, giving one entry per CDR3 protein. The sample contains 550,000 to 600,000 distinct CDR3 sequences, approximately 25% of which appear only once. Source material: blood. This clonotype was sampled from a woman aged 70-85 years in good health.

The CDR3 is CASAQEGTVKLFF. In DNA form, the CDR3 reads TGCGCCAGCGCCCAAGAGGGGACGGTAAAACTGTTTTTT. The J gene is TRBJ1-4, the V gene TRBV10-2, with D possibly TRBD1 on 5 matching bases. CDR3 length equals 13 residues. The ends were cut back, 8 bases at V and 10 bases at J, with 17 bases in the middle. Germline CDR1 is WSHSY and CDR2 is SAAADI.